This TCR beta chain was recorded in a study of T cell clonality in common variable immunodeficiency. Regarding the study as a whole: TCRbeta clonality was increased in CVID versus healthy controls.

CVID and control samples used equivalent genomic DNA input. TCRdb keeps only in-frame clones here, not all; method: immunoSEQ multiplex PCR. The data list 52,000 or so clones, none observed once; roughly 0.83% falls to the top ten. The sample holds many counts of this clone. Its matching antigen is unknown. The read falls 3 residues short of the CDR3 end, and the missing part is taken from the germline J gene. Donors gave about 5 to 8 ml heparinized peripheral whole blood. Per germline, CDR1 SGHNT and CDR2 YYREEE (reference sequence). The CDR3 covers 12 residues. Trimming shortened V by 0 bases and J by 5 bases, and 5 bases separated the two germline ends.

The specimen sequenced was peripheral blood mononuclear cells. The rearrangement uses TRBV5-4 and TRBJ2-5; D is unclear. This receptor was taken from a person aged 18 to 70 in good health. This CDR3 reads CASSLDRETQYF. CDR3 DNA, as far as it was read: TGTGCCAGCAGCTTGGATCGGGAGACC.